Presented here are 27 T cell receptor beta chains from one specimen sequenced in a study of CD8 T cells in ankylosing spondylitis. Notes on the study in general: What appeared characteristic of ankylosing spondylitis blood was a TCR beta motif of eight or nine highly homologous variants.

TCRdb itself ran the 5' RACE reads through MiXCR, one entry per CDR3 protein. The data show some 220,000 distinct CDR3 sequences, about 7% seen once. Their antigens remain unidentified. The specimen was blood, either unsorted or a sorted T cell fraction (not recorded which). All receptors derive from a male donor with ankylosing spondylitis.

This clonotype has just a few counts. This chain connects TRBV12-3 or TRBV12-4 to TRBJ1-2; no firm D call. CDR3 length: 11 amino acids. V lost 7 bases and J lost 6, with 9 bases in between. The CDR3 nucleotides are TGTGCCAGCACTCTCGGGGATGGCTACACCTTC. It translates to CASTLGDGYTF.

This clonotype was observed a few times. The CDR3, as DNA: TGTGCCAGCAGTGAAGCGCCCACAGCGGAGAATGAAAAACTGTTTTTT. Its translation is CASSEAPTAENEKLFF. J is TRBJ1-4 and V is TRBV2; D is undetermined. Germline assignment: CDR1 SNHLY and CDR2 FYNNEI. Trimming pared 0 bases from V and 5 bases from J, leaving 13 bases between. The CDR3 sequence is 16 residues long.

Ten or more counts support this clonotype. V and J are TRBV9 and TRBJ2-2, with D possibly being TRBD2 (6 bases). The germline V gene encodes CDR1 SGDLS and CDR2 YYNGEE. V was cut by 3 bases and J by 7 bases, with 7 bases left in between. The CDR3 length is 12 residues. CDR3 DNA sequence: TGTGCCAGCAGCGACGGGAGCGGGGAGCTGTTTTTT. Translating it yields CASSDGSGELFF.

J is TRBJ2-2 and V is TRBV10-1; no clear D. Trimming shortened V by 0 bases and J by 1 base, and 6 bases separated the two germline ends. The CDR3 covers 15 residues. Germline V lookup: CDR1 WNHNN, CDR2 SYGVQD (reference sequence). CDR3: CASSESTENTGELFF. CDR3 bases: TGCGCCAGCAGTGAGTCGACGGAGAACACCGGGGAGCTGTTTTTT.

In this sample, this clonotype turned up many times. This chain joins TRBV6-1 and TRBJ1-5; a weak D match, TRBD1 (5 bases). V was cut by 2 bases and J by 6 bases, with 8 bases left in between. This CDR3 region has 13 residues. Germline assignment: CDR1 MNHNS and CDR2 SASEGT. The CDR3 nucleotides read TGTGCCAGCAGTGAATATGGGGGTCAGCCCCAGCATTTT. Translated: CASSEYGGQPQHF.

In this sample, this clonotype turned up many times. The gene calls are TRBV7-9 and TRBJ1-2, with D possibly TRBD1 on 6 matching bases. V lost 0 bases and J lost 4, with 6 bases in between. The CDR3 covers 13 residues. Germline CDR1 is SEHNR and CDR2 is FQNEAQ (reference sequence). The CDR3 DNA reads TGTGCCAGCAGCTTAGCAGGGGGCTATGGCTACACCTTC. Residues: CASSLAGGYGYTF.

At least ten counts were recorded for this clonotype. The V and J genes are TRBV10-3 and TRBJ2-3, with 7 positions matching TRBD2. Trimming removed 8 bases from V and 2 bases from J; junction bases left unmatched: 4. Germline CDR1 is ENHRY and CDR2 is SYGVKD. There are 13 residues in the CDR3. CDR3 amino acids: CAILSGSTDTQYF. CDR3 DNA: TGTGCCATCCTTAGCGGGTCCACAGATACGCAGTATTTT.

In this sample, this clonotype turned up many times. The chain carries TRBV5-1 and TRBJ1-1; 8 nucleotides agree with TRBD1. The CDR3 spans 12 residues. Germline CDR1 is SGHRS and CDR2 is YFSETQ. After removal of 4 bases from V and 6 bases from J, the junction contained 2 bases not matched to a gene. The CDR3 here is CASSRTGSEAFF. The DNA of the CDR3 is TGCGCCAGCAGCCGGACAGGGTCTGAAGCTTTCTTT.

As DNA, the CDR3 is TGTGCCAGCAGCGTAGTTCCTAGGGATACTCAGTTCTTC. Amino acids: CASSVVPRDTQFF. This chain links TRBV9 with TRBJ2-1; no clear D gene. In germline, CDR1 is SGDLS, CDR2 YYNGEE. Between the trimmed V and J ends, which lost 0 bases and 13 bases, there was a span of 14 bases. CDR3 length equals 13 residues.

This clonotype occurred a few times. The rearrangement links TRBV4-3 to TRBJ1-4, with 10 bases aligning to TRBD1. Germline lookup yields CDR1 LGHNA and CDR2 YSLEER. With V trimmed by 3 bases and J by 7 bases, 5 bases remained unmatched. The CDR3 is made up of 15 amino acids. CDR3 region: CASSHGQGGSEKLFF. The CDR3 nucleotides read TGCGCCAGCAGCCACGGACAGGGGGGGTCTGAAAAACTGTTTTTT.

This clonotype was detected ten times or more. The J gene is TRBJ2-1, the V gene TRBV7-9; no reliable D call. The CDR3 runs 12 residues. Germline loops: CDR1 SEHNR, CDR2 FQNEAQ (reference sequence). V lost 3 bases and J 7 bases, leaving 7 bases between the germline ends. CDR3 in amino acids: CASSFTMNEQFF. In DNA, the CDR3 is TGTGCCAGCAGCTTTACGATGAATGAGCAGTTCTTC.

This clonotype was observed a handful of times. This rearrangement joins TRBV7-9 to TRBJ2-7, with 7 bases identical to TRBD2. Germline V gives CDR1 SEHNR, CDR2 FQNEAQ (reference sequence). The CDR3 consists of 14 residues. The trim removed 6 bases at V and 0 bases at J, leaving 5 bases unmatched. CDR3 nucleotide sequence: TGTGCCAGCAGGGAGGGACTAACCTCCTACGAGCAGTACTTC. It yields the protein CASREGLTSYEQYF.

V and J are TRBV29-1 and TRBJ1-1; 8 bases match TRBD1. Germline CDR1 SQVTM, CDR2 ANQGSEA. The CDR3 length is 14 residues. J was trimmed by 1 base and V by 8 bases; bases with no gene match: 9. CDR3 amino acids: CSFQGAAGNTEAFF. The CDR3, as DNA: TGCAGCTTTCAGGGGGCGGCTGGGAACACTGAAGCTTTCTTT.

This clonotype was recorded a few times. V gene TRBV1 combines with J gene TRBJ2-3; the table's TRBD2 call for D was not verified on the DNA. TRBV1 is deemed a pseudogene. The CDR3 totals 15 residues. CDR3: CTSSGQSYYTDTQYF. The CDR3 nucleotides read TGCACCAGCAGCGGCCAGTCCTATTACACAGATACGCAGTATTTT.

This clonotype was seen repeatedly, ten times or more. The V call is TRBV11-2, the J call TRBJ2-5; 9 bases are a match to TRBD2. Germline CDR1 SGHAT, CDR2 FQNNGV. The CDR3 has 14 residues. V lost 10 bases and J lost 5; bases outside the gene matches: 11. The chain's CDR3 is CATKRSSGVETQYF. CDR3 DNA sequence: TGTGCCACCAAAAGGTCTAGCGGGGTTGAGACCCAGTACTTC. Filled out from reference TRBV11-2 and TRBJ2-5, the complete variable domain reads EAGVAQSPRYKIIEKRQSVAFWCNPISGHATLYWYQQILGQGPKLLIQFQNNGVVDDSQLPKDRFSAERLKGVDSTLKIQPAKLEDSAVYLCATKRSSGVETQYFGPGTRLLVL.

This clonotype turned up a few times. The chain is built from TRBV5-1 and TRBJ2-2; D is perhaps TRBD1 or TRBD2 (5 bases each). V was trimmed by 0 bases and J by 0 bases, leaving 12 bases between them. CDR1 SGHRS and CDR2 YFSETQ come from the germline V gene. CDR3 size: 17 residues. As DNA, the CDR3 is TGCGCCAGCAGCTTGGAGTACGGGGCGGCGAACACCGGGGAGCTGTTTTTT. The encoded protein is CASSLEYGAANTGELFF.

This clonotype was counted a few times. CDR3 loop: CASSLEGRSSYEQYF. The CDR3 coding sequence is TGTGCCAGCAGCTTGGAGGGGCGCTCATCCTACGAGCAGTACTTC. This chain uses TRBV7-9 with TRBJ2-7; perhaps TRBD2 as D (6 bases). Per germline, CDR1 SEHNR and CDR2 FQNEAQ (reference sequence). Trimming cost V 3 bases and J 1 base, with 13 bases left between them. The CDR3 covers 15 residues.

This clonotype has at least ten counts. The chain couples TRBV5-1 to TRBJ2-1; D is perhaps TRBD1 (5 bases). Germline CDR1 reads SGHRS; CDR2 reads YFSETQ. The CDR3 spans 12 residues. V was clipped by 4 bases and J by 9 bases, with 11 bases between them. The CDR3 loop reads CASSTRRGEQFF. CDR3 nucleotide sequence: TGCGCCAGCAGCACCCGTAGGGGTGAGCAGTTCTTC.

The table lists this clonotype with a few counts. The rearrangement joins TRBV25-1 to TRBJ2-2; possibly TRBD2 for D (6 bases). Trimming removed 1 base from V and 1 base from J, with 10 bases in between. From germline, CDR1 is MGHDK and CDR2 SYGVNS. The CDR3 is 16 amino acids. CDR3 sequence reads: CASSELAAGNTGELFF. The CDR3 DNA is TGTGCCAGCAGTGAATTAGCGGCAGGGAACACCGGGGAGCTGTTTTTT. The full variable domain, its missing parts supplied by reference TRBV25-1 and TRBJ2-2, is EADIYQTPRYLVIGTGKKITLECSQTMGHDKMYWYQQDPGMELHLIHYSYGVNSTEKGDLSSESTVSRIRTEHFPLTLESARPSHTSQYLCASSELAAGNTGELFFGEGSRLTVL.

This clonotype has ten or more counts. The rearrangement joins TRBV13 to TRBJ1-1; 7 bases are shared with TRBD1. V dropped 5 bases and J dropped 0; count of bases not matched to a gene: 6. This CDR3 spans 15 amino acids. Per germline, CDR1 PRHDT and CDR2 FYEKMQ (reference sequence). This CDR3 reads CASSLGQNMNTEAFF. The CDR3 DNA sequence: TGTGCCAGCAGCCTGGGACAGAACATGAACACTGAAGCTTTCTTT. Full variable domain (rest looked up from reference TRBV13 and TRBJ1-1): AAGVIQSPRHLIKEKRETATLKCYPIPRHDTVYWYQQGPGQDPQFLISFYEKMQSDKGSIPDRFSAQQFSDYHSELNMSSLELGDSALYFCASSLGQNMNTEAFFGQGTRLTVV.

This clonotype was seen a handful of times. The gene calls are TRBV7-9 and TRBJ2-2; D may be TRBD2 (6 bases). V gave up 5 bases and J gave up 3 bases, with 13 bases separating them. The CDR3 consists of 15 residues. From germline, CDR1 is SEHNR and CDR2 FQNEAQ (reference sequence). This CDR3 reads CASSLGEVDTGELFF. In nucleotides, the CDR3 is TGTGCCAGCAGCCTCGGGGAGGTCGACACCGGGGAGCTGTTTTTT.

The gene calls are TRBV28 and TRBJ2-7; 7 nucleotides agree with TRBD1. The V gene end was trimmed by 5 bases and the J gene end by 4 bases; junction bases not matched to a gene: 11. The CDR3 runs 15 residues. CDR1 and CDR2 (germline): MDHEN, SYDVKM. The CDR3 loop reads CASSPGEGTAYEQYF. The CDR3 bases are TGTGCCAGCAGTCCCGGGGAAGGGACAGCATACGAGCAGTACTTC.

This clonotype occurred many times. This chain joins TRBV15 and TRBJ2-6; TRBD1 matches at 7 bases. Germline CDR1 and CDR2: LNHNV and YYDKDF (reference sequence). J was trimmed by 2 bases and V by 3 bases; bases with no gene match: 4. The CDR3 contains 16 residues. CDR3 sequence reads: CATSRDRKTGANVLTF. The CDR3 region has the DNA TGTGCCACCAGCAGGGACAGGAAAACTGGGGCCAACGTCCTGACTTTC.

V is TRBV5-1 and J is TRBJ2-2, with D tentatively TRBD1 (5 bases). Per the germline V gene, CDR1 is SGHRS and CDR2 is YFSETQ. The CDR3 covers 16 residues. Trimming left V 3 bases short and J 2 bases short, with 14 bases between. CDR3 region: CASSSSSTDNTGELFF. Here the CDR3 DNA reads TGCGCCAGCAGCTCCTCCTCGACAGACAACACCGGGGAGCTGTTTTTT.

This clonotype was counted many times. This rearrangement joins TRBV4-3 to TRBJ2-3, with 8 bases matching TRBD2. The germline CDR1 and CDR2 sequences are LGHNA and YSLEER. V shed 1 base, J shed 5 bases, and the junction held 8 bases outside the gene matches. The CDR3 has 16 residues. The DNA for the CDR3 is TGCGCCAGCAGCCAAGCCACGGGAGGGCTGGGAGATACGCAGTATTTT. It codes for CASSQATGGLGDTQYF.

Only a few counts were recorded for this clonotype. The chain employs TRBV4-3 and TRBJ2-7, with a tentative D call TRBD2 (6 bases). The ends were cut back, 1 base at V and 3 bases at J, with 13 bases in the middle. CDR3 length: 15 amino acids. Germline V gene sequence: CDR1 LGHNA, CDR2 YSLEER. CDR3 coding DNA: TGCGCCAGCAGCCAAGTTCCTAGCGAGAACTACGAGCAGTACTTC. Translating it yields CASSQVPSENYEQYF.

This clonotype was picked up a small number of times. The chain links TRBV10-3 to TRBJ1-2; the D is unclear. V dropped 2 bases and J dropped 7 bases, with 11 bases sitting between them. Germline CDR1 is ENHRY and CDR2 is SYGVKD. The length of the CDR3 is 13 residues. The CDR3 region is CAISEQTGGGYTF. CDR3 nucleotides: TGTGCCATCAGTGAGCAGACTGGTGGTGGCTACACCTTC.